The text below deals with one T cell receptor (beta chain). Its specificity is unknown. CDR3 regions of TCR beta were amplified from RNA transcripts. A first-round RT-PCR used HTBI primers, followed by a second-round multiplex PCR. A single record per CDR3 protein comes from TCRdb applying MiXCR to the multiplex PCR reads. The data show 600,000 to 950,000 distinct CDR3 sequences, approximately 40% seen once. The data were obtained in a study of Graves' ophthalmopathy and Graves' hyperthyroidism. Study outcomes and limitations: With a specificity of under 85% and a sensitivity of 70% to 71%, the model predicted ophthalmopathy progression.

The CDR3 loop spans 14 amino acids. CDR1 SNHLY and CDR2 FYNNEI come from the germline V gene. What was sequenced was peripheral blood. The origin of this receptor is an adult man with Graves' ophthalmopathy. The chain couples TRBV2 to TRBJ2-7, with TRBD1 identical over 8 bases. Matching the DNA end better, TRBJ2-1 makes the J call doubtful. The CDR3 DNA reads as TGTGCCAGCAGGTCGGACAGGGCCTACAATGAGCAGTTCTTC. This codes for CASRSDRAYNEQFF.